This is a list of T cell receptor beta chains from one sample in a study of T cell repertoires in aging, cancer and after chemotherapy. TCRdb redid the calling of the multiplex PCR reads with MiXCR, one entry per CDR3 protein. The repertoire consists of around 20,000 distinct CDR3 sequences, with around 40% occurring once and the leading ten covering 17%. Sequencing was done on a sample of blood. The receptors come from a human donor with a solid tumor. Both conserved end residues are part of each CDR3.

v_call cdr3_length cdr3_aa
TRBV6-5 15 CASSYADKLGSPLHF
TRBV19 13 CASSPGTSYEQYF
TRBV18 15 CASSPPLGREGEQFF
TRBV30 15 CAWSHGAVNTGELFF
TRBV6-5 14 CASILSASGRELFF
TRBV6-1 14 CASNGLAGPYEQYF
TRBV7-6 15 CASSLKATPELAQYF
TRBV27 12 CASSSWTAEQFF
TRBV6-2/TRBV6-3 13 CATRAGVTDTQYF
TRBV12-3/TRBV12-4 13 CASSPRGQYEQYF
TRBV19 13 CASSTGMNTEAFF
TRBV19 15 CASSMTSGSFDEQFF
TRBV10-3 18 CAISVKGAGMSGTDTQYF
TRBV29-1 15 CSVEAGQGATYEQYF
TRBV18 14 CASSRSSGANVLTF
TRBV19 15 CASSPIAGSSYEQYF
TRBV6-1 15 CASSGRDYRYNEQFF
TRBV15 15 CATSRASGSYNEQFF
TRBV11-1 14 CASSTGTLNNEQFF
TRBV27 16 CASSLQGQAGTDTQYF
TRBV19 18 CASRYPGTGTRRTGELFF
TRBV5-6 14 CASSLGTTTWEQYF
TRBV27 14 CASSLSWDGNEQFF
TRBV19 13 CASSHPSTDTQYF
TRBV19 16 CASSAPGTGFVNEQFF